The rows below give T cell receptor beta chains drawn from one sample of a study of cytomegalovirus exposure and HLA in healthy donors. Sequenced by immunoSEQ multiplex PCR; TCRdb stores in-frame clones only, minus some. The sample has 50,000 to 65,000 clones; approximately 90% are singletons. The sample comprised PBMCs. These receptor sequences come from a woman between 18 and 29 years old in good health and CMV-seropositive. CDR3s include the opening cysteine and the closing phenylalanine or tryptophan. D genes are given only for firm matches. Not every row has a clone size; where given, it reads once, few, many or a size class.

>-|TRBV21-1|-|TRBJ1-3
CASSKDPQGAIPSSGNTIYF
TGTGCCAGCAGCAAAGACCCCCAGGGGGCTATACCTTCCTCTGGAAACACCATATATTTT
>-|TRBV13|TRBD1|TRBJ2-7
CASSSGQGGPYEQYF
TGTGCCAGCAGCTCCGGACAGGGTGGACCCTACGAGCAGTACTTC
>-|TRBV28|-|TRBJ1-5
CASSPDSVNQPQHF
TGTGCCAGCAGTCCAGACAGCGTGAATCAGCCCCAGCATTTT
>-|TRBV13|-|TRBJ2-1
CASSLGSYEQFF
TGTGCCAGCAGCTTAGGTTCCTATGAGCAGTTCTTC
>few|TRBV6-1|TRBD1|TRBJ2-5
CASGQGAEETQYF
TGTGCCAGTGGACAGGGGGCGGAAGAGACCCAGTACTTC
>-|TRBV19|TRBD1|TRBJ1-2
CASTRDRGNYGYTF
TGTGCCAGTACCCGGGACAGGGGGAACTATGGCTACACCTTC
>-|TRBV4-1|-|TRBJ2-7
CASSQETGTYGQYF
TGCGCCAGCAGCCAAGAGACGGGAACCTACGGGCAGTACTTC
>-|TRBV4-1|TRBD2|TRBJ2-2
CASSQGLASSGELFF
TGCGCCAGCAGCCAGGGACTAGCGTCCTCTGGGGAGCTGTTTTTT
>-|TRBV10-2|TRBD2|TRBJ2-1
CATTGGLYNEQFF
TGCGCCACCACGGGGGGGTTGTACAATGAGCAGTTCTTC
>few|TRBV2|-|TRBJ1-2
CARTQANYGYTF
TGTGCCAGGACACAGGCTAACTATGGCTACACCTTC
>-|TRBV15|-|TRBJ2-5
CATSRAREVGYQETQYF
TGTGCCACCAGCAGAGCCAGGGAGGTGGGGTACCAAGAGACCCAGTACTTC
>-|TRBV28|TRBD1|TRBJ1-6
CASSPQGGSLHF
TGTGCCAGCAGCCCCCAGGGGGGATCCCTCCACTTT
>-|TRBV6-5|-|TRBJ1-5
CASSYYENQPQHF
TGTGCCAGCAGTTACTACGAGAATCAGCCCCAGCATTTT
>-|TRBV28|TRBD1|TRBJ2-3
CASTTQGLGPDTQYF
TGTGCCAGCACCACACAGGGGTTGGGACCAGATACGCAGTATTTT
>-|TRBV4-2|TRBD1|TRBJ1-1
CASSQEDRADTEAFF
TGTGCCAGCAGCCAGGAGGACAGGGCAGACACTGAAGCTTTCTTT
>-|TRBV11-2|-|TRBJ1-6
CASSFGSSYNSPLHF
TGTGCCAGCAGCTTCGGGAGCTCCTATAATTCACCCCTCCACTTT
>-|TRBV4-1|TRBD1|TRBJ2-2
CASSHRQGETFSTGELFF
TGCGCCAGCAGCCACAGACAGGGGGAGACCTTTTCCACCGGGGAGCTGTTTTTT
>few|TRBV7-9|-|TRBJ1-3
CASSFSTGPGNTIYF
TGTGCCAGCAGCTTTTCGACAGGACCTGGAAACACCATATATTTT
>-|TRBV6-4|TRBD1|TRBJ2-3
CASSDGGQGATDTQYF
TGTGCCAGCAGTGACGGAGGACAGGGGGCGACAGATACGCAGTATTTT
>-|TRBV25-1|TRBD1|TRBJ1-3
CASSNEQGGGNTIYF
TGTGCCAGCAGTAACGAACAGGGGGGTGGAAACACCATATATTTT
>-|TRBV6-5|-|TRBJ1-1
CASSYGGRDTEAFF
TGTGCCAGCAGTTACGGGGGGAGGGACACTGAAGCTTTCTTT
>-|TRBV11-3|TRBD1|TRBJ1-6
CASSSGWTGAKGSPLHF
TGTGCCAGCAGCTCGGGTTGGACAGGGGCGAAGGGGTCACCCCTCCACTTT
>-|TRBV19|-|TRBJ2-4
CASSARDLAKNIQYF
TGTGCCAGTAGCGCCAGGGATCTAGCCAAAAACATTCAGTACTTC
>-|TRBV4-1|TRBD1|TRBJ1-4
CASSQGDRINEKLFF
TGCGCCAGCAGCCAAGGGGACAGGATTAATGAAAAACTGTTTTTT
>-|TRBV7-9|-|TRBJ2-2
CASSQDSPSTGELFF
TGTGCCAGCAGTCAGGACAGCCCGAGTACCGGGGAGCTGTTTTTT
>-|TRBV25-1|-|TRBJ1-4
CASSDSVKLFF
TGTGCCAGCAGTGATTCCGTAAAACTGTTTTTT
>-|TRBV18|-|TRBJ1-2
CASSPYAGNYGYTF
TGTGCCAGCTCACCGTACGCGGGGAACTATGGCTACACCTTC
>-|TRBV5-4|TRBD1|TRBJ1-2
CASSLAPRPRQGEYGYTF
TGTGCCAGCAGCTTGGCTCCCCGCCCTAGACAGGGGGAATATGGCTACACCTTC
>once|TRBV28|TRBD1|TRBJ1-1
CASSLWTGENTEAFF
TGTGCCAGCAGTTTATGGACAGGGGAGAACACTGAAGCTTTCTTT
>-|TRBV4-3|TRBD2|TRBJ2-4
CASSQERGVKNIQYF
TGCGCCAGCAGCCAAGAACGGGGGGTTAAAAACATTCAGTACTTC
>-|TRBV11-2|-|TRBJ2-6
CASSSHVEPGAGANVLTF
TGTGCCAGCAGCTCCCACGTCGAACCAGGGGCCGGGGCCAACGTCCTGACTTTC
>-|TRBV6-5|TRBD1|TRBJ2-7
CASSPGQFYEQYF
TGTGCCAGCAGTCCGGGACAGTTCTACGAGCAGTACTTC
>-|TRBV4-2|TRBD1|TRBJ2-7
CASSQRTGIGYEQYF
TGTGCCAGCAGCCAGAGGACAGGGATTGGTTACGAGCAGTACTTC
>-|TRBV5-1|-|TRBJ2-1
CASSLRSSYNEQFF
TGCGCCAGCAGCTTGCGGAGCTCCTACAATGAGCAGTTCTTC
>-|TRBV6-5|-|TRBJ1-4
CASRDTRGRGEKLFF
TGTGCCAGCAGAGACACGCGGGGAAGAGGTGAAAAACTGTTTTTT
>-|TRBV29-1|-|TRBJ2-7
CSVLAVGAEQYF
TGCAGCGTCCTCGCGGTCGGTGCCGAGCAGTACTTC
>-|TRBV2|TRBD1|TRBJ2-1
CASSEQGARNEQFF
TGTGCCAGCAGTGAACAGGGGGCGCGCAATGAGCAGTTCTTC
>-|TRBV9|TRBD1|TRBJ1-1
CASSPRTGVTEAFF
TGTGCCAGCAGCCCGAGAACAGGGGTTACTGAAGCTTTCTTT
>-|TRBV7-2|-|TRBJ1-6
CASSPAEGKNWDSPLHF
TGTGCCAGCAGCCCCGCTGAGGGAAAGAACTGGGATTCACCCCTCCACTTT
>-|TRBV7-3|-|TRBJ2-2
CASSLVWSQTGELFF
TGTGCCAGCAGCTTAGTGTGGAGCCAAACCGGGGAGCTGTTTTTT
>-|TRBV5-1|TRBD1|TRBJ2-2
CASSQGQAANTGELFF
TGCGCCAGCAGCCAAGGACAGGCGGCGAACACCGGGGAGCTGTTTTTT
>-|TRBV6-6|TRBD2|TRBJ2-3
CASSSPLAGRTDTQYF
TGTGCCAGCAGTTCTCCCCTAGCGGGGAGAACGGATACGCAGTATTTT
>-|TRBV29-1|TRBD1|TRBJ2-2
CSVEDDRDTGELFF
TGCAGCGTTGAAGATGACAGGGACACCGGGGAGCTGTTTTTT
>-|TRBV28|-|TRBJ1-1
CASSFHGGRGAFF
TGTGCCAGCAGTTTCCACGGGGGGAGAGGAGCTTTCTTT
>-|TRBV7-3|-|TRBJ2-1
CASSFGGGNEQFF
TGTGCCAGCAGCTTCGGTGGAGGCAATGAGCAGTTCTTC
>-|TRBV6-4|TRBD1|TRBJ1-5
CASSDVCRGLTLNQPQHF
TGTGCCAGCAGTGACGTCTGCAGGGGGCTGACGCTCAATCAGCCCCAGCATTTT
>-|TRBV7-8|TRBD1|TRBJ2-7
CASRLRDSVSYEQYF
TGTGCCAGCAGACTCCGGGACAGTGTGTCCTACGAGCAGTACTTC
>-|TRBV19|TRBD2|TRBJ2-1
CASSPAGTSGRGEQFF
TGTGCCAGTAGCCCGGCCGGGACTAGCGGACGGGGTGAGCAGTTCTTC
>-|TRBV27|-|TRBJ2-2
CASSSSTGELFF
TGTGCCAGCAGTTCGTCCACCGGGGAGCTGTTTTTT
>-|TRBV5-1|-|TRBJ1-3
CASSLDGGSGNTIYF
TGCGCCAGCAGCTTGGATGGAGGGTCTGGAAACACCATATATTTT
>few|TRBV4-2|TRBD1|TRBJ2-1
CASSSRQGRNEQFF
TGTGCCAGCAGCTCCAGACAGGGTCGGAATGAGCAGTTCTTC
>-|TRBV5-4|-|TRBJ1-2
CASSAGGLNYGYTF
TGTGCCAGCAGCGCCGGGGGTCTGAACTATGGCTACACCTTC
>-|TRBV28|-|TRBJ2-7
CASSSPLASYEQYF
TGTGCCAGCAGTTCTCCGCTAGCCTCCTACGAGCAGTACTTC
>-|TRBV6-6|-|TRBJ2-7
CASSSGGGARYEQYF
TGTGCCAGCAGTTCTGGAGGGGGCGCCCGCTACGAGCAGTACTTC